This is a list of T cell receptor beta chains from one sample in a study of blood T cell repertoires in COVID-19. Method: immunoSEQ multiplex PCR; TCRdb's copy keeps in-frame clones and lacks some. The sample shows about 130,000 clones, around 80% of them seen only once. The sample taken for sequencing was peripheral blood. The receptor set was obtained from a woman aged 45-65 years with acute or convalescent COVID-19. CDR3s include the opening cysteine and the closing phenylalanine or tryptophan. The D gene is left open where the match is weak. Size is omitted from some rows. Given values are once, few, many or a class for expanded clones.

j_call v_call d_call clone_size cdr3_nt cdr3_aa
TRBJ1-6 TRBV28 - - TGTGCCAGCAGTTTAGCACAGGAACGACCCCTCCACTTT CASSLAQERPLHF
TRBJ2-6 TRBV9 - - TGTGCCAGCAGCCCCCGACAGAGAGAAACTGGGGCCAACGTCCTGACTTTC CASSPRQRETGANVLTF
TRBJ2-1 TRBV5-1 - - TGCGCCAGCAGCGGCTGGGTAGACAACAATGAGCAGTTCTTC CASSGWVDNNEQFF
TRBJ2-5 TRBV29-1 TRBD1 - TGCAGCACCTGGACAGGGGAGACCCAGTACTTC CSTWTGETQYF
TRBJ1-2 TRBV3-1/TRBV3-2 - - TGTGCCAGCAGCCAACTGTCGGGGGGTGGCTACACCTTC CASSQLSGGGYTF
TRBJ1-2 TRBV5-1 TRBD1 - TGCGCCAGCAGCCCCAGGGGGGACAACTATGGCTACACCTTC CASSPRGDNYGYTF
TRBJ2-7 TRBV7-6 - - TGTGCCAGCAGCTTCGAGGGGGCCTACGAGCAGTACTTC CASSFEGAYEQYF
TRBJ1-5 TRBV4-1 - - TGCGCCAGCAGTCTAAGAGAATATAGCAATCAGCCCCAGCATTTT CASSLREYSNQPQHF
TRBJ1-1 TRBV2 - - TGTGCCAGCAGTAGAGTAGGGGAGGCTGAAGCTTTCTTT CASSRVGEAEAFF
TRBJ1-4 TRBV7-9 TRBD1 - TGTGCCAGCAGCTCCGGACAGGGGATTAATGAAAAACTGTTTTTT CASSSGQGINEKLFF
TRBJ2-7 TRBV11-1 TRBD2 - TGTGCCAGCAGCTCCACTAGGACTAGCGGAGGCGAGCAGTACTTC CASSSTRTSGGEQYF
TRBJ1-4 TRBV4-2 - few TGTGCCAGCAGCCAAGATGGTGAAGGTGTCGGGGAAAAACTGTTTTTT CASSQDGEGVGEKLFF
TRBJ2-3 TRBV6-6 TRBD2 - TGTGCCAGCAGACCAGGACTAGCGGGCACAGATACGCAGTATTTT CASRPGLAGTDTQYF
TRBJ1-6 TRBV5-1 - once TGCGCCAGCAGCGGTGACAGTCATTCACCCCTCCACTTT CASSGDSHSPLHF
TRBJ1-5 TRBV19 TRBD1 - TGTGCCAGTACGGGAAGGGGGCCCTTTTATAGCAATCAGCCCCAGCATTTT CASTGRGPFYSNQPQHF
TRBJ2-7 TRBV2 TRBD1 few TGTGCCAGCAGGGCCTGGACAGGGAGCTCCTACGAGCAGTACTTC CASRAWTGSSYEQYF
TRBJ2-3 TRBV6-5 TRBD1 - TGTGCCAGCAGTTTAACAGGGGCGGGTGCAGATACGCAGTATTTT CASSLTGAGADTQYF
TRBJ2-3 TRBV19 - - TGTGCCAGTAGTCCCCGAGGCACAGATACGCAGTATTTT CASSPRGTDTQYF
TRBJ1-1 TRBV5-1 TRBD1 - TGCGCCAGCAACCCGGGACAGGGGGCTTCGGAAGCTTTCTTT CASNPGQGASEAFF
TRBJ2-5 TRBV7-2 TRBD2 many TGTGCCAGCAGCTTCCAGCGGGGGGCGGGAGAGACCCAGTACTTC CASSFQRGAGETQYF
TRBJ2-1 TRBV2 - - TGTGCCAGCAGTGAGAGGGGGACCAATGAGCAGTTCTTC CASSERGTNEQFF
TRBJ1-2 TRBV7-9 TRBD1 - TGTGCCAGCAGCGAACAGGGGGCGGGTTTTGGCTACACCTTC CASSEQGAGFGYTF
TRBJ2-7 TRBV6-1 - - TGTGCCAGCAGTGGTATGGAGTCGGGGATTTCCTACGAGCAGTACTTC CASSGMESGISYEQYF
TRBJ2-3 TRBV7-2 - - TGTGCCAGCAGCTTAGAAGTTACTGCAGATACGCAGTATTTT CASSLEVTADTQYF
TRBJ1-6 TRBV2 - - TGTGCCAGCAGTCGAGAAACGAATTCACCCCTCCACTTT CASSRETNSPLHF
TRBJ2-5 TRBV28 TRBD2 - TGTGCCAGCAGTTTATTGGGACTAGCGGGAGTTGAGACCCAGTACTTC CASSLLGLAGVETQYF
TRBJ2-7 TRBV12-5 - once TGTGCTAGTGGACAGGATACCTACGAGCAGTACTTC CASGQDTYEQYF
TRBJ1-5 TRBV28 TRBD1 - TGTGCCAGCAGTTTACCGGGACAGGGCCCCAATAGCAATCAGCCCCAGCATTTT CASSLPGQGPNSNQPQHF
TRBJ2-3 TRBV5-1 - once TGCGCCAGCAGCTTGGGGCAGGGGTATTATCCAGATACGCAGTATTTT CASSLGQGYYPDTQYF
TRBJ1-2 TRBV12-3/TRBV12-4 - - TGTGCCAGCGTCAGGGAAAGGAATGGCTACACCTTC CASVRERNGYTF
TRBJ1-4 TRBV7-9 - once TGTGCCAGCAGCTTAGTCGGGGGGCGAGGAACTAATGAAAAACTGTTTTTT CASSLVGGRGTNEKLFF
TRBJ1-4 TRBV3-1/TRBV3-2 TRBD1 few TGTGCCAGCAGCCAAGAGACAGGGGCCATCGCAACTAATGAAAAACTGTTTTTT CASSQETGAIATNEKLFF
TRBJ2-5 TRBV25-1 TRBD1 - TGTGCCAGCAGTCTACAGGGGATTGGAGAGACCCAGTACTTC CASSLQGIGETQYF
TRBJ1-2 TRBV2 - - TGTGCCAGCAGTGAAGGGGCGAGTCTCTATGGCTACACCTTC CASSEGASLYGYTF
TRBJ2-5 TRBV29-1 - - TGCAGCGCATGGGCCCAACAAGAGACCCAGTACTTC CSAWAQQETQYF
TRBJ2-3 TRBV6-2/TRBV6-3 TRBD2 - TGTGCCAGCAGCCCCTTCGGACTAGCGGGAGGTGGAGATACGCAGTATTTT CASSPFGLAGGGDTQYF
TRBJ2-2 TRBV5-1 - few TGCGCCAGCTGGAATCGGGGTGGCGCCGCCGGGGAGCTGTTTTTT CASWNRGGAAGELFF
TRBJ1-2 TRBV6-1 - - TGTGCCAGCAGTGAGCTCAGGGGCCTCTATGGCTACACCTTC CASSELRGLYGYTF
TRBJ2-1 TRBV20-1 TRBD2 - TGCAGTGCTAGTAATCTACTAGCGGGGATCTGGAAGCAGTTCTTC CSASNLLAGIWKQFF
TRBJ1-1 TRBV13 - - TGTGCCAGCAGCTTAGAAGCGGGGCAGTCTGAAGCTTTCTTT CASSLEAGQSEAFF
TRBJ1-6 TRBV28 TRBD1 - TGTGCCAGCAGTCCACTAACCGGGACAGGGAATTCACCCCTCCACTTT CASSPLTGTGNSPLHF
TRBJ1-3 TRBV7-2 - - TGTGCCAGCAGCTTAGCCCCCCCCAGCTCTGGAAACACCATATATTTT CASSLAPPSSGNTIYF
TRBJ2-1 TRBV2 - few TGTGCCAGCAGGGGGCCTGGTGACCACAATGAGCAGTTCTTC CASRGPGDHNEQFF
TRBJ2-1 TRBV28 - - TGTGCCAGCAGTTTCGGGTTCTCCCCAAGCTATGAGCAGTTCTTC CASSFGFSPSYEQFF
TRBJ1-5 TRBV6-5 TRBD1 - TGTGCCAGCAGTCCAGGGACAGGAGATCAGCCCCAGCATTTT CASSPGTGDQPQHF
TRBJ1-1 TRBV6-5 - - TGTGCCAGCAGTTCCGACGCCCAGGGGAACACTGAAGCTTTCTTT CASSSDAQGNTEAFF
TRBJ2-7 TRBV19 TRBD2 - TGTGCCAGTAAGATAATAGCGGGGGGGCAGGGCGAGCAGTACTTC CASKIIAGGQGEQYF
TRBJ2-3 TRBV7-7 TRBD1 - TGTGCTAGCAGCTTTTCGACAGGGGGCACAGATACGCAGTATTTT CASSFSTGGTDTQYF
TRBJ2-7 TRBV28 - - TGTGCCAGCAGCCCAAAAGACCGGGACTCGGGCGAGCAGTACTTC CASSPKDRDSGEQYF